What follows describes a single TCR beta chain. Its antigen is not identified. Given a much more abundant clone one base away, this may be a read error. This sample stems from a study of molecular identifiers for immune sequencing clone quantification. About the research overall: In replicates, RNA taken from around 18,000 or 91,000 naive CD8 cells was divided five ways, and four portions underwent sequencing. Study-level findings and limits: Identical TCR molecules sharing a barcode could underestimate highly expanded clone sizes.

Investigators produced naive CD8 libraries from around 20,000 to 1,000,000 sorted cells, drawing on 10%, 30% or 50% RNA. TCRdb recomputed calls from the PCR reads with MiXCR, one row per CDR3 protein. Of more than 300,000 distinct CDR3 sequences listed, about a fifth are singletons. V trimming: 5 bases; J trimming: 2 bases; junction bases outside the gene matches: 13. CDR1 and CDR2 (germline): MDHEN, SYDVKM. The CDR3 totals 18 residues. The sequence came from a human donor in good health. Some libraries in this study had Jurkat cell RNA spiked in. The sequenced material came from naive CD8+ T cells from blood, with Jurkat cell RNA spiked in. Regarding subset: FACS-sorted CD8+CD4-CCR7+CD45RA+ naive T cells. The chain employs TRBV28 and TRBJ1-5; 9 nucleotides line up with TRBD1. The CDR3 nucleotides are TGTGCCAGCAGTAATAGACCCGGGACAGGGCTCGGCAATCAGCCCCAGCATTTT. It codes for CASSNRPGTGLGNQPQHF.